A single sample is the source of the 10 T cell receptor beta chains below, sequenced in a study of blood T cell repertoires in COVID-19. The data were produced by immunoSEQ multiplex PCR, yet TCRdb's version contains in-frame clones alone and is incomplete. The data hold about 410,000 clones, with roughly 91% observed a single time. Sequenced sample: PBMCs or T cells enriched from blood (not recorded which). These receptors were taken from a man aged 18 to 30 who had recovered from COVID-19.

V usage is TRBV6-1 and J usage is TRBJ1-3; tentative D call: TRBD1 (5 bases). The germline V gene has CDR1 MNHNS and CDR2 SASEGT. The CDR3 sequence is 17 residues long. V was shortened by 1 base and J by 0 bases, with 13 bases between the two germline ends. The CDR3 here is CASSEGYRTSSGNTIYF. The CDR3 DNA reads as TGTGCCAGCAGTGAAGGTTACAGGACGAGCTCTGGAAACACCATATATTTT.

The CDR3 DNA sequence: TGTGCCAGCAGTCTAGAGAGCAATCAGCCCCAGCATTTT. Protein: CASSLESNQPQHF. The chain has TRBV3-1 (or the pseudogene TRBV3-2) and TRBJ1-5; no clear D. Trimming cost V 6 bases and J 1 base, with 7 bases left between them. This CDR3 is 13 amino acids long. Germline values: CDR1 LGHDT, CDR2 YNNKEL (reference sequence).

The rearrangement links TRBV5-5 to TRBJ1-5; D not certain. Trimming stripped 7 bases from V and 1 base from J, with 15 bases between. The CDR3 totals 15 residues. Per the germline V gene, CDR1 is SGHKS and CDR2 is YYEKEE (reference sequence). The CDR3 is CASSPVFRSNQPQHF. CDR3 DNA: TGTGCCAGCTCGCCGGTGTTTAGAAGCAATCAGCCCCAGCATTTT.

The chain has TRBV2 and TRBJ2-5; tentatively, D is TRBD2 (5 bases). The CDR3 runs 12 residues. Trimming shortened V by 8 bases and J by 3 bases, and 10 bases separated the two germline ends. Germline V gene sequence: CDR1 SNHLY, CDR2 FYNNEI. CDR3 sequence reads: CASLPAEETQYF. DNA of the CDR3: TGTGCCAGCCTCCCAGCGGAAGAGACCCAGTACTTC.

The rearrangement joins TRBV4-1 to TRBJ2-3; 9 bases line up with TRBD2. V trimming: 1 base; J trimming: 7 bases; junction bases outside the gene matches: 9. CDR1 MGHRA and CDR2 YSYEKL come from the germline V gene. The CDR3 has 16 residues. CDR3 sequence reads: CASSQGVRTSENTQYF. CDR3 DNA sequence: TGCGCCAGCAGCCAAGGAGTTAGGACTAGCGAGAATACGCAGTATTTT.

The V gene is TRBV5-1, the J gene TRBJ2-7, with D hard to call. The CDR3 extends over 13 amino acids. The V gene lost 0 bases and the J gene lost 1 base, with 5 bases spanning the gap. Germline V CDR1 and CDR2: SGHRS, YFSETQ. The CDR3 nucleotides are TGCGCCAGCAGCTTGGGTAGATCCTACGAGCAGTACTTC. This encodes CASSLGRSYEQYF.

V gene TRBV21-1 combines with J gene TRBJ1-5; TRBD1, the table's D call, lacks a check against the DNA. TRBV21-1 corresponds to a pseudogene. This CDR3 is 17 amino acids long. Written as DNA, the CDR3 is TGTGCCAGCAGTCTCACTGGATCCAGGGATAGCAATCAGCCCCAGCATTTT. It codes for CASSLTGSRDSNQPQHF.

The genes are TRBV27 and TRBJ2-2; D uncertain. The germline V gene has CDR1 MNHEY and CDR2 SMNVEV (reference sequence). The V end was cut by 0 bases, the J end by 0 bases, with 11 bases between. This CDR3 has 17 amino acids. CDR3 nucleotide sequence: TGTGCCAGCAGTTTATCGATCCGGAGCTCGAACACCGGGGAGCTGTTTTTT. Translated: CASSLSIRSSNTGELFF.

The chain joins TRBV6-5 to TRBJ1-6; tentatively, D is TRBD1 (6 bases). Germline assignment: CDR1 MNHEY and CDR2 SVGAGI. V shed 5 bases and J shed 7 bases, with 15 bases lying between them. The CDR3 runs 15 residues. In DNA, the CDR3 is TGTGCCAGCAGTCCACAGGGCGGAGAGAATTCACCCCTCCACTTT. Translating gives CASSPQGGENSPLHF.

The rearrangement joins TRBV7-3 to TRBJ1-1; 10 positions match TRBD1. CDR3 length: 14 amino acids. With V trimmed by 5 bases and J by 7 bases, 7 bases remained unmatched. The germline gives CDR1 SGHTA, CDR2 FQGTGA. The CDR3 DNA follows: TGTGCCAGCAGCGTCGACAGGGGGCAGGGTGAAGCTTTCTTT. This codes for CASSVDRGQGEAFF.